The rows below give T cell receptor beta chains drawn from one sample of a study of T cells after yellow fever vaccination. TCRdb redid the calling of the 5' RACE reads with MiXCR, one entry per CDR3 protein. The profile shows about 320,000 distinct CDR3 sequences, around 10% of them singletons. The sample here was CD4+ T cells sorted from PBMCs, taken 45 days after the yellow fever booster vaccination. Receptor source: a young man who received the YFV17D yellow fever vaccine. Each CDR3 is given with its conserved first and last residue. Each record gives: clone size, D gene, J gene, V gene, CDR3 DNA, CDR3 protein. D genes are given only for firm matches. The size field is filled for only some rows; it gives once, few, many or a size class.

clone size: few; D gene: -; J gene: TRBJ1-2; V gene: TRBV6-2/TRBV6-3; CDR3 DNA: TGTGCCAGCCTAGGCCGGACGGGTACCGTCTATGGCTACACCTTC; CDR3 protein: CASLGRTGTVYGYTF
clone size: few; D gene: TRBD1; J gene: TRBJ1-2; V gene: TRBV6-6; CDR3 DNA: TGTGCCAGCAGTAAACCGGGGACAGGCCATGGCTACACCTTC; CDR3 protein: CASSKPGTGHGYTF
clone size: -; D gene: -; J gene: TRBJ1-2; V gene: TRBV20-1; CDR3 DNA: TGCAGTGCTAGTCATCGGGGGTTTGTTGGCTACACCTTC; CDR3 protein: CSASHRGFVGYTF
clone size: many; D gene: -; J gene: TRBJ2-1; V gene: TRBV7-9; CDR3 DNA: TGTGCCAGCACCCCCTTGGGAGGGCAGGGGGGCTTC; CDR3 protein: CASTPLGGQGGF
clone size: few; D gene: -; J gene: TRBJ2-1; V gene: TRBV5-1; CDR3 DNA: TGCGCCAGCAGCGGCGGCAGGGACCGCCTCCGTGAGCAGTTCTTC; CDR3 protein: CASSGGRDRLREQFF
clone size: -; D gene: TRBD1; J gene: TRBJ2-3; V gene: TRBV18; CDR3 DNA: TGTGCCAGCTCGCGGACAGGGGGCGCAGATACGCAGTATTTT; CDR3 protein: CASSRTGGADTQYF
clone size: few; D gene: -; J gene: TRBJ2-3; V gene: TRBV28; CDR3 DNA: TGTGCCAGCAGTTTAAATGTGGCGGGCACAGATACGCAGTATTTT; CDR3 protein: CASSLNVAGTDTQYF
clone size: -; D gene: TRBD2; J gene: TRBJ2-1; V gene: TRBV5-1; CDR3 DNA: TGCGCCAGCACCCCAACTAGCGGGTCCTACAATGAGCAGTTCTTC; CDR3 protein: CASTPTSGSYNEQFF
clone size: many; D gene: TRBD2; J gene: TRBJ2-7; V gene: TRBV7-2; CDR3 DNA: TGTGCCAGCAGCCGTGTCCTAGCGGGGGCCACCCCCTACGAGCAGTACTTC; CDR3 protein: CASSRVLAGATPYEQYF
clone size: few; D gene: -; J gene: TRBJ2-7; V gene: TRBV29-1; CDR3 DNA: TGCAGCGTTGGCGAGTACGAGCAGTACTTC; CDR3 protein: CSVGEYEQYF
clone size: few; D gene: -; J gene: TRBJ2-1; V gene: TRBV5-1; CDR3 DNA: TGCGCCAGCAGCTTACTAGCTCCCTACAATGAGCAGTTCTTC; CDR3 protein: CASSLLAPYNEQFF
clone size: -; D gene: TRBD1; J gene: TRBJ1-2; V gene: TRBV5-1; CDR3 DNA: TGCGCCAGCAGCTACCGGGACAGGTGCGGCTACACCTTC; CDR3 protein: CASSYRDRCGYTF
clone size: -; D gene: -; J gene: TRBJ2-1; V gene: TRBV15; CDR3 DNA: TGTGCCACCAGCAGAGATAAGCTACGGCTCGATGAGCAGTTCTTC; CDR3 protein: CATSRDKLRLDEQFF
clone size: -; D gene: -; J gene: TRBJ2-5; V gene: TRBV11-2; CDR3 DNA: TGTGCCAGCAGCTCCCCGAGGGGGTATCAAGAGACCCAGTACTTC; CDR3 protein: CASSSPRGYQETQYF
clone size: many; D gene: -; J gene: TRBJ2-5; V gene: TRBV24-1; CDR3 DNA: TGTGCCACCAGTGATTCGACCAGGGGAGGAGAGACCCAGTACTTC; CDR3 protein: CATSDSTRGGETQYF
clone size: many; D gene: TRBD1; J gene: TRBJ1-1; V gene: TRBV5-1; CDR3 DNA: TGCGCCAGCAGCTTGCGACAGGGTCACACTGAAGCTTTCTTT; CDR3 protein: CASSLRQGHTEAFF
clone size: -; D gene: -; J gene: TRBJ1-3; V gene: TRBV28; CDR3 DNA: TGTGCCAGCAGTTTAGAGTACAGGGAAGGAGCCATATATTTT; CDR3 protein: CASSLEYREGAIYF
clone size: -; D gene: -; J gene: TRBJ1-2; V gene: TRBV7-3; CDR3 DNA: TGTGCCAGCAGCATTGGGAGCGGATATGGCTACACCTTC; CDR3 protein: CASSIGSGYGYTF
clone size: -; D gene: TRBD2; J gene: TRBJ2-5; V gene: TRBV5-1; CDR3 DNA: TGCGCCAGCAGCCACCTCCCCGGGACTAGCGGGGGGAAGACCCAGTACTTC; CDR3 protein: CASSHLPGTSGGKTQYF
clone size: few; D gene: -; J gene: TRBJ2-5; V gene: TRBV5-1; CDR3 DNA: TGCGCCAGCAGCTTGGTAATAGGGAGCCAAGAGACCCAGTACTTC; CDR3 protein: CASSLVIGSQETQYF
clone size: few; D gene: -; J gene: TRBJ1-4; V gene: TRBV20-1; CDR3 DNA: TGCAGTGCTAGCAGCCCCCTGGGGGATGAAAAACTGTTTTTT; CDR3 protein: CSASSPLGDEKLFF
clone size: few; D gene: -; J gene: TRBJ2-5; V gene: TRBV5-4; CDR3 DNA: TGTGCCAGCAGCTTCGGAACAACCCAAGAGACCCAGTACTTC; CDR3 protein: CASSFGTTQETQYF
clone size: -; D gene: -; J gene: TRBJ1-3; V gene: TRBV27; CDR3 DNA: TGTGCCAGCAGTTCCGGGACAAGTTATACTGGAAACACCATATATTTT; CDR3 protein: CASSSGTSYTGNTIYF
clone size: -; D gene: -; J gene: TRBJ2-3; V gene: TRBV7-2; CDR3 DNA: TGTGCCAGCAGCTTCGTGGCTAACCCAACAGATACGCAGTATTTT; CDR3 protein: CASSFVANPTDTQYF
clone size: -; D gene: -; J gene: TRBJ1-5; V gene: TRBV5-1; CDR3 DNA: TGCGCCAGCAGCTTCTTGGACAGCTACAATCAGCCCCAGCATTTT; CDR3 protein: CASSFLDSYNQPQHF